Listed below are T cell receptor beta chains from one sample, sequenced in a study of T cells in Graves' hyperthyroidism and ophthalmopathy. TCRdb re-analysed the multiplex PCR reads in MiXCR, keeping a single row per CDR3 protein. The sample has around 250,000 distinct CDR3 sequences; approximately 23% are singletons. Sequencing was carried out using blood. All receptors come from a woman aged 35 to 49 with Graves' ophthalmopathy. Both conserved end residues are part of each CDR3. A D gene is named only where the DNA matches it firmly. Some rows mark clone size as missing; the rest say once, few, many or name a class of expanded clone.

>TRBV12-3/TRBV12-4|TRBD1|TRBJ1-1|.
TGTGCCAGCAGTTCAACGGACAGGGGCACTGAAGCTTTCTTT
CASSSTDRGTEAFF
>TRBV18|.|TRBJ2-7|many
TGTGCCAGCAGCCCTCCTACACGGGGCTACGAGCAGTACTTC
CASSPPTRGYEQYF
>TRBV6-2/TRBV6-3|TRBD1|TRBJ2-5|.
TGTGCCAGCAGTTACTCCGAAAGGGACAGGCCCTGGCAGCAAGAGACCCAGTACTTC
CASSYSERDRPWQQETQYF
>TRBV30|TRBD2|TRBJ2-2|many
TGTGCCTGGAGTGTAGGCTCGGGAGGTTTCACCGGGGAGCTGTTTTTT
CAWSVGSGGFTGELFF
>TRBV6-5|TRBD2|TRBJ2-1|.
TGTGCCAGCAGTTCCGCAGCGGGAGGGCCTTTTGAGCAGTTCTTC
CASSSAAGGPFEQFF
>TRBV20-1|.|TRBJ2-7|once
TGCAGTGCCTGGGGCCTCCCGGGATCATACGAGCAGTACTTC
CSAWGLPGSYEQYF
>TRBV12-3/TRBV12-4|.|TRBJ2-2|many
TGTGCCAGCAGTTTATTTGGGGGTCCCGGGGAGCTGTTTTTT
CASSLFGGPGELFF
>TRBV5-1|TRBD2|TRBJ2-5|many
TGCGCCAGCAGCTCTGGACTAGAGGGCGAGACCCAGTACTTC
CASSSGLEGETQYF
>TRBV12-3/TRBV12-4|TRBD2|TRBJ2-4|.
TGTGCCAGCAGTAGGACTAGCGGGGCCTATGATCAGTACTTC
CASSRTSGAYDQYF
>TRBV3-1|.|TRBJ2-2|many
TGTGCCAGCAGCCAAGCGGGCAGGACCACCGCCGGGGAGCTGTTTTTT
CASSQAGRTTAGELFF
>TRBV19|.|TRBJ1-2|once
TGTGCCGCAGGGGAAAACTATGGCTACACCTTC
CAAGENYGYTF
>TRBV2|TRBD1|TRBJ2-7|.
TGTGCCACCTCAAGACAGGGGGGGAGCGAGCAGTACTTC
CATSRQGGSEQYF
>TRBV7-6|.|TRBJ2-5|.
TGTGCCAGCAGCTTGTACCCACCCCCGGAGACCCAGTACTTC
CASSLYPPPETQYF
>TRBV10-3|TRBD2|TRBJ2-2|.
TGTGCCATCAGTGAGAAGGGACTAGCGTACACCGGGGAGCTGTTTTTT
CAISEKGLAYTGELFF
>TRBV9|TRBD2|TRBJ2-5|.
TGTGCCAGCAGCGTCGGGACTAGCGCGGGGGAGACCCAGTACTTC
CASSVGTSAGETQYF
>TRBV20-1|.|TRBJ2-7|many
TGCAGTGCTAGTGCGTGGGCCTCGGGGGCCTACGAGCAGTACTTC
CSASAWASGAYEQYF
>TRBV20-1|.|TRBJ2-2|few
TGCAGTGCTAGGCGCGGGGTGGGAGTTGGAACCGGGGAGCTGTTTTTT
CSARRGVGVGTGELFF
>TRBV13|.|TRBJ1-5|many
TGTGCCAGCAGCACCGCCAATCAGCCCCAGCATTTT
CASSTANQPQHF
>TRBV12-3/TRBV12-4|TRBD1|TRBJ1-5|.
TGTGCCAGCAGACCGGGACAGGGTTTAGGTCAGCCCCAGCATTTT
CASRPGQGLGQPQHF
>TRBV5-5|.|TRBJ2-5|many
TGTGCCAGCAGCTTAGTGGAGACCCAGTACTTC
CASSLVETQYF
>TRBV28|.|TRBJ2-2|many
TGTGCCAGCAGTCCCAGCAGGGTCCCAATCGGGGAGCTGTTTTTT
CASSPSRVPIGELFF
>TRBV3-1|TRBD2|TRBJ2-7|many
TGTGCCAGCAGCCAAGTCGTGGGTGCTAGCGGGAGCTACGAGCAGTACTTC
CASSQVVGASGSYEQYF
>TRBV18|TRBD2|TRBJ2-7|many
TGTGCCAGCTCACCGAGCGGGACGAGCGAGCAGTACTTC
CASSPSGTSEQYF
>TRBV2|.|TRBJ2-2|many
TGTGCCAGCAGGTGGGAAGGGAACACCGGGGAGCTGTTTTTT
CASRWEGNTGELFF
>TRBV4-1|TRBD1|TRBJ1-2|many
TGCGCCAGCAGCCAAGATCAGGGGGCGTGGGGCTACACCTTC
CASSQDQGAWGYTF
>TRBV6-2/TRBV6-3|.|TRBJ2-7|few
TGTGCCAGCAGTCATCATAGTTCCTCCTACGAGCAGTACTTC
CASSHHSSSYEQYF
>TRBV11-2|TRBD2|TRBJ2-1|.
TGTGCCAGCAGCTTAGTACTAGCGGGAGGTAATGAGCAGTTCTTC
CASSLVLAGGNEQFF
>TRBV2|.|TRBJ2-2|many
TGTGCCAGCGGTGTCGAGAGCCAGTGGTCCGGGGAGCTGTTTTTT
CASGVESQWSGELFF
>TRBV27|.|TRBJ2-7|many
TGTGCCAGCAGTTTACGGCGGGCCTACGAGCAGTACTTC
CASSLRRAYEQYF
>TRBV2|.|TRBJ1-1|many
TGTGCCAGCCGACGGGCGATTGAAGCTTTCTTT
CASRRAIEAFF
>TRBV10-3|TRBD1|TRBJ2-2|many
TGTGCCATCAAGAGACAGGGGGCCCCCGGGGAGCTGTTTTTT
CAIKRQGAPGELFF
>TRBV12-3/TRBV12-4|.|TRBJ2-2|.
TGTGCCAGCAAGGGAATGCGGGCCGGGGAGCTGTTTTTT
CASKGMRAGELFF
>TRBV18|TRBD2|TRBJ2-4|many
TGTGCCAGCTCACCCTGGGAGGGGACGGGAGACATTCAGTACTTC
CASSPWEGTGDIQYF
>TRBV12-3/TRBV12-4|.|TRBJ1-1|.
TGTGCCAGCAGGGAGACACCTACGAACACTGAAGCTTTCTTT
CASRETPTNTEAFF
>TRBV6-5|.|TRBJ1-5|many
TGTGCCAGCAGCTATAGTGGGGCTAACGGTCAGCCCCAGCATTTT
CASSYSGANGQPQHF
>TRBV5-4|TRBD2|TRBJ2-7|many
TGTGCCAGCAGCTCGCCTAGCGGGAGTAACGAGCAGTACTTC
CASSSPSGSNEQYF
>TRBV30|.|TRBJ1-1|many
TGTGCCTGGAGCATGGGGGGGGGTTATACTGAAGCTTTCTTT
CAWSMGGGYTEAFF
>TRBV29-1|TRBD2|TRBJ2-5|many
TGCAGCGTAAAGACTAGCGGGATCGGTGGGACCCAGTACTTC
CSVKTSGIGGTQYF
>TRBV6-5|TRBD1|TRBJ2-5|.
TGTGCCAGCAGTTACGACAGGGGGCAAGAAGAGACCCAGTACTTC
CASSYDRGQEETQYF
>TRBV9|.|TRBJ1-2|.
TGCGCCAGCAGCGCTCAGGGCCCCTATGGCTACAGCTTC
CASSAQGPYGYSF
>TRBV2|.|TRBJ2-6|many
TGTGCCAGCAGGGGGACTCGGGGGGCCAACGTCCTGACTTTC
CASRGTRGANVLTF
>TRBV3-1|.|TRBJ1-1|many
TGTGCCAGCAGCCAAGATATGATGAACACTGAAGCTTTCTTT
CASSQDMMNTEAFF